This entry concerns a single TCR beta chain. This sample was taken from a study of glioma-infiltrating T cells after dendritic cell vaccination. Study context: Glioblastoma patients came from Phase I and II dendritic cell vaccination trials. Dendritic cell vaccine was injected intradermally three times, biweekly.

No glioblastoma patient carried an isocitrate dehydrogenase mutation. PBMC were collected before vaccination, two weeks after the third vaccination, and at progression. The method was immunoSEQ multiplex PCR; TCRdb's version includes in-frame clones alone and lacks a portion of them. This sample has about 90,000 clones, with about 85% found just once. V was cut by 4 bases and J by 5 bases, with 12 bases left in between. This CDR3 comprises 13 residues. From germline, CDR1 is KGHSH and CDR2 LQKENI. The TCR was taken from a human donor with glioblastoma. The sample in question was blood, obtained before dendritic cell vaccination. V gene TRBV18 combines with J gene TRBJ2-7; D is perhaps TRBD1 (7 bases). CDR3 protein: CASSRQGGNEQYF. As DNA, the CDR3 is TGTGCCAGCTCACGACAGGGCGGGAACGAGCAGTACTTC.